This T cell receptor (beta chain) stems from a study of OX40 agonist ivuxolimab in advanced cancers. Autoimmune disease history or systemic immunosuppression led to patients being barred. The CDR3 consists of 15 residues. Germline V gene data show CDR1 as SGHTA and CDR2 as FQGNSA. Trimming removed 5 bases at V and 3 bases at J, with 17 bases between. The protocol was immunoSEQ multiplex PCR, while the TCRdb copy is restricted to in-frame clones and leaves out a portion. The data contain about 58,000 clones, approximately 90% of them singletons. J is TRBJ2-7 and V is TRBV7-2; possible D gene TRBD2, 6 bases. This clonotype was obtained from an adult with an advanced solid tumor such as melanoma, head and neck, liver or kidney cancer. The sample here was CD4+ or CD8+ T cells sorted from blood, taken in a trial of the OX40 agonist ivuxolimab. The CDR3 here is CASSATPSDLYEQYF. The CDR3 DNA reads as TGTGCCAGCAGCGCGACCCCTAGCGACCTCTACGAGCAGTACTTC. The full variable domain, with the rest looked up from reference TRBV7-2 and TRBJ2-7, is GAGVSQSPSNKVTEKGKDVELRCDPISGHTALYWYRQSLGQGLEFLIYFQGNSAPDKSGLPSDRFSAERTGGSVSTLTIQRTQQEDSAVYLCASSATPSDLYEQYFGPGTRLTVT.